This T cell receptor (beta chain) derives from a study of PD-1 blockade in classical Hodgkin lymphoma. About this clone itself: Its antigen is unidentified.

Produced via immunoSEQ multiplex PCR; TCRdb's table is partial and in-frame only. This sample has approximately 110,000 clones, with approximately 89% found just once. The ends were cut back, 7 bases at V and 1 base at J, with 7 bases in the middle. The V gene's germline CDR1 is LNHDA and CDR2 SQIVND (reference sequence). The CDR3 runs 12 residues. Documented time point: cycle 4 day 1 (C4D1), after 6 weeks of nivolumab. Patients all relapsed after autologous stem cell transplantation, and there was variation in brentuximab vedotin exposure. Best outcomes ranged across complete response, partial response and progressive disease. General study findings and limits: Repertoire differences lack defined causes, possibly disease activity or prior therapy. At baseline, newly diagnosed patients reportedly showed less TCR diversity than healthy donors. Before treatment, complete responders showed about the same diversity as newly diagnosed patients.

This TCR derives from a human donor with classical Hodgkin lymphoma. The chain has TRBV19 and TRBJ1-2; unclear D gene. The input for sequencing was peripheral blood mononuclear cells (PBMCs), taken before the fourth cycle of nivolumab. DNA of the CDR3: TGTGCCAGTACTCCAGATAACTATGGCTACACCTTC. Amino acid sequence: CASTPDNYGYTF.